This T cell receptor (beta chain) emerged from a study of T cells in Graves' hyperthyroidism and ophthalmopathy. Study results and limitations: Blood samples included most of the expanded thyroid clonotypes exceeding 0.001. Ophthalmopathy, as predicted by the model, came a median approximately 5.9 months after the prediction.

This clonotype was recorded many times. The antigen is unknown. RNA transcripts gave rise to amplified TCR beta CDR3 regions. In the first-round RT-PCR of the TCR CDR3, the HTBI primer set was used. TCRdb itself ran the multiplex PCR reads through MiXCR, one entry per CDR3 protein. The sample carries 300,000 or so distinct CDR3 sequences, approximately 15% recorded once. Those patients with uncontrolled infection, other autoimmune disease, pregnancy or lactation were excluded. In making diagnoses, clinical symptoms, serum thyroxine and TRAb, thyroid ultrasound and orbital computed tomography were all used. Material: blood. This clonotype was obtained from an older woman with Graves' ophthalmopathy.

This CDR3 is CASTEEGQATDTQYF. CDR3 nucleotides: TGTGCCAGCACCGAAGAGGGACAGGCCACAGATACGCAGTATTTT. This rearrangement joins TRBV2 to TRBJ2-3; 8 positions match TRBD1. This CDR3 comprises 15 residues. Unmatched junction bases numbered 8, after V lost 7 bases and J lost 2 bases. Germline lookup yields CDR1 SNHLY and CDR2 FYNNEI.